The 10 T cell receptor beta chains listed next were all sequenced from one sample in a study of blood T cell repertoires in COVID-19. Profiling relied on immunoSEQ multiplex PCR, and the TCRdb table lists in-frame clones only, not all of them. The data contain tens of thousands of clones, approximately 79% of them singletons. The sequencing sample was made of peripheral blood. Receptor source: a man in his sixties with acute or convalescent COVID-19.

The rearrangement links TRBV15 to TRBJ1-6; maybe TRBD1 (5 bases). This CDR3 has 14 residues. Trimming pared 3 bases from V and 7 bases from J, leaving 10 bases between. The germline CDR1 and CDR2 sequences are LNHNV and YYDKDF (reference sequence). CDR3 bases: TGTGCCACCAGCAGTCGGGGGAGGAATTCACCCCTCCACTTT. Translating gives CATSSRGRNSPLHF.

The chain uses TRBV2 and TRBJ1-1; D perhaps matches TRBD1 (5 bases). The germline V gene encodes CDR1 SNHLY and CDR2 FYNNEI. Trimming pared 6 bases from V and 7 bases from J, leaving 9 bases between. The CDR3 is made up of 11 amino acids. The CDR3 region is CASRADSEAFF. DNA for the CDR3: TGTGCCAGCAGAGCAGACAGTGAAGCTTTCTTT.

This clone has a handful of counts. The chain links TRBV2 to TRBJ1-2; D remains ambiguous. Germline CDR1 and CDR2: SNHLY and FYNNEI. V was clipped by 4 bases and J by 5 bases, with 11 bases between them. The CDR3 is 13 residues long. The CDR3 here is CASSGDFRYGYTF. CDR3 nucleotides: TGTGCCAGCAGTGGAGACTTTAGATATGGCTACACCTTC.

The V call is TRBV9, the J call TRBJ2-2; D ambiguous. Deletions cut 3 bases from V and 3 bases from J, with 9 bases between. The CDR3 length is 14 residues. Germline lookup yields CDR1 SGDLS and CDR2 YYNGEE. CDR3 protein: CASSGASDTGELFF. DNA for the CDR3: TGTGCCAGCAGCGGGGCTTCGGACACCGGGGAGCTGTTTTTT. The full variable domain, rest sourced from reference TRBV9 and TRBJ2-2, is DSGVTQTPKHLITATGQRVTLRCSPRSGDLSVYWYQQSLDQGLQFLIQYYNGEERAKGNILERFSAQQFPDLHSELNLSSLELGDSALYFCASSGASDTGELFFGEGSRLTVL.

The chain carries TRBV10-3 and TRBJ1-5, with D possibly TRBD1 on 6 matching bases. The germline CDR1 and CDR2 sequences are ENHRY and SYGVKD. V shed 1 base and J shed 5 bases, with 18 bases lying between them. This CDR3 is built from 17 residues. The CDR3 coding sequence is TGTGCCATCAGTGAGTTCATCCCAGGGGATAAGGATCAGCCCCAGCATTTT. Protein sequence: CAISEFIPGDKDQPQHF.

The rearrangement links TRBV2 to TRBJ1-1, with TRBD1 matching 7 bases. This CDR3 spans 13 amino acids. The V gene's germline CDR1 is SNHLY and CDR2 FYNNEI. The V gene end was trimmed by 5 bases and the J gene end by 3 bases; junction bases not matched to a gene: 3. The chain's CDR3 is CASSSDRDTEAFF. CDR3 DNA: TGTGCCAGCAGTTCCGACAGGGACACTGAAGCTTTCTTT.

The chain uses TRBV11-1 and TRBJ2-2; D call uncertain. Germline V gene sequence: CDR1 SGHAT, CDR2 FQDESV (reference sequence). This CDR3 is built from 16 residues. The ends were cut back, 7 bases at V and 3 bases at J, with 18 bases in the middle. The CDR3 nucleotides are TGTGCCAGCACCTCCCTAGTCGGAGAGGACACCGGGGAGCTGTTTTTT. Its translation is CASTSLVGEDTGELFF. The entire variable domain, with the rest obtained from reference TRBV11-1 and TRBJ2-2, is as follows: EAEVAQSPRYKITEKSQAVAFWCDPISGHATLYWYRQILGQGPELLVQFQDESVVDDSQLPKDRFSAERLKGVDSTLKIQPAELGDSAMYLCASTSLVGEDTGELFFGEGSRLTVL.

This sequence joins TRBV24-1 and TRBJ2-7; 9 nucleotides align to TRBD1. Looked up from germline, CDR1 is KGHDR and CDR2 is SFDVKD. The trim removed 5 bases at V and 3 bases at J, leaving 10 bases unmatched. The CDR3 length is 16 residues. CDR3 region: CATSVFVGDRDYEQYF. The CDR3 DNA sequence: TGTGCCACCAGTGTTTTCGTTGGGGACAGGGACTACGAGCAGTACTTC.

This rearrangement joins TRBV7-2 to TRBJ2-7; 7 bases are shared with TRBD2. V trimming: 1 base; J trimming: 7 bases; junction bases outside the gene matches: 7. CDR1 is SGHTA and CDR2 is FQGNSA in the germline V gene. The CDR3 covers 14 residues. The CDR3: CASSLVGGVGEQYF. CDR3 nucleotide sequence: TGTGCCAGCAGCTTAGTGGGAGGGGTGGGTGAGCAGTACTTC.

This clone was seen a few times. J is TRBJ1-2 and V is TRBV28, with 9 nucleotides matching TRBD1. CDR1 and CDR2 (germline): MDHEN, SYDVKM. The CDR3 covers 15 residues. J was trimmed by 3 bases and V by 4 bases; bases with no gene match: 6. The CDR3 spells CASSYRTGAYYGYTF. The CDR3 nucleotides are TGTGCCAGCAGTTACCGGACAGGGGCGTACTATGGCTACACCTTC.